These 5 T cell receptor beta chains came from one sample sequenced in a study of cytomegalovirus exposure and HLA in healthy donors. Profiled with immunoSEQ multiplex PCR; TCRdb holds only in-frame clones, not every one. Of around 170,000 clones in the sample, 85% were seen once. The sample consisted of PBMCs. The receptor source for this set is a man younger than 35 in good health and CMV-seropositive.

This chain uses TRBV30 with TRBJ1-5; no definite D call. Germline values: CDR1 GTSNPN, CDR2 SVGIG (reference sequence). Trimming stripped 4 bases from V and 1 base from J, with 14 bases between. This CDR3 is 15 amino acids long. The CDR3 is CAWTPPYYSNQPQHF. As DNA, the CDR3 is TGTGCCTGGACCCCGCCGTACTACAGCAATCAGCCCCAGCATTTT.

The chain is built from TRBV28 and TRBJ1-3; 7 bases map to TRBD1. Trimming at V came to 6 bases and at J to 2 bases, leaving 7 bases not matched to a gene. Germline CDR1 and CDR2: MDHEN and SYDVKM. The CDR3 has 15 residues. This CDR3 is CASSPGTAAGNTIYF. CDR3 nucleotide sequence: TGTGCCAGCAGCCCCGGGACAGCAGCTGGAAACACCATATATTTT.

This clone was counted between two and nine times. The rearrangement links TRBV19 to TRBJ1-2; D gene ambiguous. This CDR3 is 14 amino acids long. V was shortened by 2 bases and J by 0 bases, with 7 bases between the two germline ends. CDR1 and CDR2 from the germline V gene are LNHDA and SQIVND (reference sequence). The CDR3 sequence: CASSIHGANYGYTF. The DNA of the CDR3 is TGTGCCAGTAGTATACATGGAGCTAACTATGGCTACACCTTC.

With regard to this clone: A much larger clone is a single base away; this may be a read error. In the same sample, other DNA sequences code for this CDR3. This chain connects TRBV27 to TRBJ1-1, with D possibly being TRBD1 (5 bases). Germline V lookup: CDR1 MNHEY, CDR2 SMNVEV (reference sequence). V was trimmed by 3 bases and J by 1 base, leaving 6 bases between them. The CDR3 runs 13 residues. The CDR3 here is CASSFGQNTEAFF. DNA of the CDR3: TGTGCCAGCAGTTTCGGACAGAACACTGAAGCTTTCTTT.

The chain is built from TRBV5-6 and TRBJ2-2, with 7 bases identical to TRBD1. The CDR3 covers 17 residues. Germline V gene lookup returns CDR1 SGHDT and CDR2 YYEEEE. Unmatched junction bases numbered 10, after V lost 1 base and J lost 4 bases. Written as DNA, the CDR3 is TGTGCCAGCAGCTTGTATCTGACAGGGTCTATCACCGGGGAGCTGTTTTTT. This gives the protein CASSLYLTGSITGELFF.